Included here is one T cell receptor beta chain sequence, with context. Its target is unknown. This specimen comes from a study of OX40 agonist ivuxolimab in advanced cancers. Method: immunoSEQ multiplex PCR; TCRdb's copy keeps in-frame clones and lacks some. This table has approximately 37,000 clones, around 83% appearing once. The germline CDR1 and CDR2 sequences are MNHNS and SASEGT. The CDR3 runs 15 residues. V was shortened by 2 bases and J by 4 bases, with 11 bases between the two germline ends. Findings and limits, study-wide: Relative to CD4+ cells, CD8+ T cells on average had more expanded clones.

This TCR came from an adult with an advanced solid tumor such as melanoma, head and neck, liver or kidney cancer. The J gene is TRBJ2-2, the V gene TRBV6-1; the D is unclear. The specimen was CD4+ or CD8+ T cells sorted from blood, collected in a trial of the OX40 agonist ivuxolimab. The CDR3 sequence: CASSEQEDLTGELFF. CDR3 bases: TGTGCCAGCAGTGAACAGGAAGATCTCACCGGGGAGCTGTTTTTT.